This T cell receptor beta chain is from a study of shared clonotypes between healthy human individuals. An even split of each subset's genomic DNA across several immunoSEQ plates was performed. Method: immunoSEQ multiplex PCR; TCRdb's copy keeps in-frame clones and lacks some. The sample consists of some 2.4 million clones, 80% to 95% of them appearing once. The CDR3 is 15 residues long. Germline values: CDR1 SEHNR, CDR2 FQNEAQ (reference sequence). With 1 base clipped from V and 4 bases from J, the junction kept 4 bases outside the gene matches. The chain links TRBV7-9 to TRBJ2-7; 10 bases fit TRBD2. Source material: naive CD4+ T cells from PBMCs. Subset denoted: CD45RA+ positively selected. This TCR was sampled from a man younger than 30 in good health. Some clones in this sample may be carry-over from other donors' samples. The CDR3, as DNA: TGTGCCAGCAGCTTAGAGTCAGCGGGAGGGTACGAGCAGTACTTC. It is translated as CASSLESAGGYEQYF. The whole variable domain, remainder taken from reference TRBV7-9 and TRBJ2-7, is DTGVSQNPRHKITKRGQNVTFRCDPISEHNRLYWYRQTLGQGPEFLTYFQNEAQLEKSRLLSDRFSAERPKGSFSTLEIQRTEQGDSAMYLCASSLESAGGYEQYFGPGTRLTVT.